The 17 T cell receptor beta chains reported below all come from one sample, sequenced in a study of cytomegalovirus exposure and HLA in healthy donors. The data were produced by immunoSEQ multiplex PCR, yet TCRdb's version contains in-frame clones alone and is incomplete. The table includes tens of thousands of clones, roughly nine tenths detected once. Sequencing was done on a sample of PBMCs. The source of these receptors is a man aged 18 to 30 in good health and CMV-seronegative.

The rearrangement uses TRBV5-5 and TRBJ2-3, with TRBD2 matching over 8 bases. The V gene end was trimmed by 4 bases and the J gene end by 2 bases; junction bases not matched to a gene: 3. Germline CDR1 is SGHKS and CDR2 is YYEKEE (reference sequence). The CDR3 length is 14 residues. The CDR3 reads CASSPAGVTDTQYF. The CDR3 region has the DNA TGTGCCAGCAGCCCAGCGGGGGTCACAGATACGCAGTATTTT. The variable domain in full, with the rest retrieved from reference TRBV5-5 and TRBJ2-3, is DAGVTQSPTHLIKTRGQQVTLRCSPISGHKSVSWYQQVLGQGPQFIFQYYEKEERGRGNFPDRFSARQFPNYSSELNVNALLLGDSALYLCASSPAGVTDTQYFGPGTRLTVL.

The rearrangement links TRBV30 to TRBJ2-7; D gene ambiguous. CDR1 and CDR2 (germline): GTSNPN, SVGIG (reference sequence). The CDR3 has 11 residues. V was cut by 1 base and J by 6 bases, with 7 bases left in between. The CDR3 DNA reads TGTGCCTGGAGTGGCCCCGGCGAGCAGTACTTC. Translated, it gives CAWSGPGEQYF.

CDR3 in DNA: TGTGCCTGGAGTTTGGGGGCGGAAGAGACCCAGTACTTC. Translation: CAWSLGAEETQYF. The chain couples TRBV30 to TRBJ2-5, with TRBD1 as a possible D gene (6 bases). This CDR3 contains 13 residues. Trimming took off 2 bases at V and 3 bases at J, with 10 bases between the two ends. Germline loops: CDR1 GTSNPN, CDR2 SVGIG (reference sequence).

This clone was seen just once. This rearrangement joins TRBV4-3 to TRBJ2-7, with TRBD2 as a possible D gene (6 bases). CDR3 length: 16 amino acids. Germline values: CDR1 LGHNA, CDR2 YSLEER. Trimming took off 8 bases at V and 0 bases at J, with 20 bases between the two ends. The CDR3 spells CASGPRTTTSSYEQYF. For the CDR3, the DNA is TGCGCCAGCGGACCCCGGACTACGACGAGCTCCTACGAGCAGTACTTC.

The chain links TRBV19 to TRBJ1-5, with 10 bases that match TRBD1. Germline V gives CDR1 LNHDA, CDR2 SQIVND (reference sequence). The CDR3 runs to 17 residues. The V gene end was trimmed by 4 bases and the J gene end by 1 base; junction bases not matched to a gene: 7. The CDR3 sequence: CASSTSRDRGSNQPQHF. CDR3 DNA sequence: TGTGCCAGTAGTACGTCCCGGGACAGGGGCAGCAATCAGCCCCAGCATTTT.

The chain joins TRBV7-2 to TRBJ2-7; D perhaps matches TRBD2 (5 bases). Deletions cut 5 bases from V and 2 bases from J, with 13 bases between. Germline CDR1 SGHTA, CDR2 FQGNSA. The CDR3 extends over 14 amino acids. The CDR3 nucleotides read TGTGCCAGCAGCACCAGGACTGCTACCTACGAGCAGTACTTC. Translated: CASSTRTATYEQYF. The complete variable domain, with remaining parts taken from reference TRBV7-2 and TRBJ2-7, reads GAGVSQSPSNKVTEKGKDVELRCDPISGHTALYWYRQSLGQGLEFLIYFQGNSAPDKSGLPSDRFSAERTGGSVSTLTIQRTQQEDSAVYLCASSTRTATYEQYFGPGTRLTVT.

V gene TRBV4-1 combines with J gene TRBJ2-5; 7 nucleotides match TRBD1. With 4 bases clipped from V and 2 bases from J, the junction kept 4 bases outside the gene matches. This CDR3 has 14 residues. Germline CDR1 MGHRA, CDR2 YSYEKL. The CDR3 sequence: CASSLGTVQETQYF. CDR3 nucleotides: TGCGCCAGCAGCCTCGGGACAGTACAAGAGACCCAGTACTTC.

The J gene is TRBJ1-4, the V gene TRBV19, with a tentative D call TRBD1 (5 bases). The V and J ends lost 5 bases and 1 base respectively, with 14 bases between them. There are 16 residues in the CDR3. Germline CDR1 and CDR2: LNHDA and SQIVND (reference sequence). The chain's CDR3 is CASSPRRGGTNEKLFF. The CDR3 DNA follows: TGTGCCAGTAGTCCCCGGCGGGGGGGAACTAATGAAAAACTGTTTTTT. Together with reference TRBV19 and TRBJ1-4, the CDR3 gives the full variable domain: DGGITQSPKYLFRKEGQNVTLSCEQNLNHDAMYWYRQDPGQGLRLIYYSQIVNDFQKGDIAEGYSVSREKKESFPLTVTSAQKNPTAFYLCASSPRRGGTNEKLFFGSGTQLSVL.

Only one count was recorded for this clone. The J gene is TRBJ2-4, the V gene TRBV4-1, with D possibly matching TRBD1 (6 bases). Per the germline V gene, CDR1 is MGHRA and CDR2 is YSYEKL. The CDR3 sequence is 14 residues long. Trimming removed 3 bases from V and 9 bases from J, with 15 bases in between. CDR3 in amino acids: CASSQGTLASIQYF. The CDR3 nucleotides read TGCGCCAGCAGCCAGGGGACATTAGCTAGCATTCAGTACTTC.

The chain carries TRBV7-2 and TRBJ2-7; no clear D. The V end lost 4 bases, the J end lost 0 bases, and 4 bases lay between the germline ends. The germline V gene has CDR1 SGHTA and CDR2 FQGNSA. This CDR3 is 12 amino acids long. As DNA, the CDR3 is TGTGCCAGCAGCTACAGCTCCTACGAGCAGTACTTC. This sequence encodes CASSYSSYEQYF.

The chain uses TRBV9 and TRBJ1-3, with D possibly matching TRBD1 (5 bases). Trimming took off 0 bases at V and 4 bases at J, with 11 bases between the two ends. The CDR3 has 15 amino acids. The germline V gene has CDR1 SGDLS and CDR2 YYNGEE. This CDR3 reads CASSVEQALGNTIYF. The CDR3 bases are TGTGCCAGCAGCGTAGAACAGGCGTTGGGAAACACCATATATTTT. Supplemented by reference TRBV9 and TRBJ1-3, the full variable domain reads DSGVTQTPKHLITATGQRVTLRCSPRSGDLSVYWYQQSLDQGLQFLIQYYNGEERAKGNILERFSAQQFPDLHSELNLSSLELGDSALYFCASSVEQALGNTIYFGEGSWLTVV.

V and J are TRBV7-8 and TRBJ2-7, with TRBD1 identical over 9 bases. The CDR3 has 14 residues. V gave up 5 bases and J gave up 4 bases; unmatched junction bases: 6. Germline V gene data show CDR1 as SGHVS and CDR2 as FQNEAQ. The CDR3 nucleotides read TGTGCCAGCAGCCGCGGACAGGGGATGTACGAGCAGTACTTC. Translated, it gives CASSRGQGMYEQYF.

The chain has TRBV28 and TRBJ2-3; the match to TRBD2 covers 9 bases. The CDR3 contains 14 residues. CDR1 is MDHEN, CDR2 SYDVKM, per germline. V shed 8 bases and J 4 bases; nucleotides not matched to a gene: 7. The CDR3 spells CASLASGTSDTQYF. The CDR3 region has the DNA TGTGCCAGCCTGGCTAGCGGGACGTCAGATACGCAGTATTTT.

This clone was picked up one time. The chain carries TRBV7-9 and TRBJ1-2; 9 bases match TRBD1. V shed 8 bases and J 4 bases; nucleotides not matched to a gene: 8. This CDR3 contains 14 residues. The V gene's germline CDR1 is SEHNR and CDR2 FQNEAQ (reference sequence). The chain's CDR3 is CASRRDREFYGYTF. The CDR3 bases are TGTGCCAGCCGACGGGACAGGGAATTCTATGGCTACACCTTC.

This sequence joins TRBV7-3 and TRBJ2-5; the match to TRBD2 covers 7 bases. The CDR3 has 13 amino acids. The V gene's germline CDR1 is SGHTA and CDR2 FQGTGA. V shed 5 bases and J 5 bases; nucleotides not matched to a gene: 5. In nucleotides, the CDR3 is TGTGCCAGCAGCCCGCGGGAGTGGGAGACCCAGTACTTC. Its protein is CASSPREWETQYF.

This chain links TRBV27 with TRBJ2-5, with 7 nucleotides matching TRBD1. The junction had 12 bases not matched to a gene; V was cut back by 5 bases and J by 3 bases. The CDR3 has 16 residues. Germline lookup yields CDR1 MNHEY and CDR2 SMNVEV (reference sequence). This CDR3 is CASSPHRDSLKETQYF. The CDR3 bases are TGTGCCAGCAGTCCCCACCGGGACAGCCTCAAAGAGACCCAGTACTTC.

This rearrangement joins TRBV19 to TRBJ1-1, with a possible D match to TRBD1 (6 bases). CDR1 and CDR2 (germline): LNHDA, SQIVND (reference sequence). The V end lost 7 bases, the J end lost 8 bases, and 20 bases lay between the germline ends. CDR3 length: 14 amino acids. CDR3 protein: CASTITGTPSEAFF. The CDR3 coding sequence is TGTGCCAGTACCATCACGGGGACACCCTCAGAAGCTTTCTTT.